The sequence of this T cell receptor beta chain was determined in a study of vaccination effects on CD4 cells after COVID-19. The CDR3 totals 14 residues. CDR1 is SNHLY, CDR2 FYNNEI, per germline. V lost 8 bases and J lost 2; bases outside the gene matches: 6. Antigen-specific CD4+ T cells were first expanded with viral peptide pools by the ViraFEST assay and only then sequenced. Culturing for around 10 days preceded CD4+ T cell isolation. The vaccine given was either BNT162b2 or mRNA-1273, in two doses. In the case of this clone: Its target is unknown.

TCRdb keeps only in-frame clones here, not all; method: immunoSEQ multiplex PCR. There are fewer than 15,000 clones in the sample; more than 60% occur only once, and 20% to 25% lies in the top ten. The chain uses TRBV2 and TRBJ2-7, with 10 bases aligning to TRBD2. Specimen: CD4+ T cells from PBMCs cultured with HCoV-NL63 spike peptides, collected after COVID-19 vaccination. This receptor was taken from a human donor who received a COVID-19 vaccine. The CDR3 loop is CASVTSGTTYEQYF. The CDR3 DNA reads TGTGCCAGCGTTACTAGCGGGACTACCTACGAGCAGTACTTC.